The entry that follows covers one T cell receptor (beta chain) sequence. Its antigen is still unknown. Germline CDR1 LNHDA, CDR2 SQIVND (reference sequence). V lost 3 bases, J lost 6 bases, and 8 bases stayed unmatched. There are 15 residues in the CDR3. TCRdb re-called the reads through MiXCR, storing one row per CDR3 protein. The table shows about 320,000 distinct CDR3 sequences, with more than 8% occurring only once. These data come from a study of T cell repertoires in cytomegalovirus infection. Study information: Indicated by public TCR beta signatures were CMV infection and matching HLA type. The study, taken as a whole, reports: CMV-specific TCR beta clonotypes restricted by HLA-C dominated the ex vivo response. Of the TCR beta families, the public ones yielded a cumulative frequency that identified carriers of CMV plus the relevant HLA.

The TCR was taken from a human donor in good health (CMV status not recorded). Some clones in this sample may be carry-over from other donors' samples. Sequenced material: PBMCs. The chain links TRBV19 to TRBJ2-1, with TRBD2 matching 7 bases. CDR3 in amino acids: CASSIGGRPGNEQFF. The CDR3 DNA follows: TGTGCCAGTAGTATCGGCGGGAGACCGGGCAATGAGCAGTTCTTC.